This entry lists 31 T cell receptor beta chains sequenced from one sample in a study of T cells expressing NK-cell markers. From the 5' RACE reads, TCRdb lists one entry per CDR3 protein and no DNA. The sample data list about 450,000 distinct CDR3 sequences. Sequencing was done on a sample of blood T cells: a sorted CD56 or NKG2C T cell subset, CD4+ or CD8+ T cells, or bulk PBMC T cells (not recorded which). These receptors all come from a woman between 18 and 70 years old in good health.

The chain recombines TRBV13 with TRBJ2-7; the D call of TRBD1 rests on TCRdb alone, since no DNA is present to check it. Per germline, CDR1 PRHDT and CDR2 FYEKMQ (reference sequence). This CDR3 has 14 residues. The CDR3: CASSPGQGDYEQYF.

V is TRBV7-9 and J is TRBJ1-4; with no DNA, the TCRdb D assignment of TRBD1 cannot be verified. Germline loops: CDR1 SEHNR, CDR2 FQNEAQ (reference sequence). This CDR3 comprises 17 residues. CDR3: CASSNQRDRATNEKLFF.

The CDR3 protein is CATSGTSLSTDTQYF. V is TRBV24-1 and J is TRBJ2-3; absent DNA, TCRdb's TRBD2 call cannot be checked. Germline V CDR1 and CDR2: KGHDR, SFDVKD. This CDR3 comprises 15 residues.

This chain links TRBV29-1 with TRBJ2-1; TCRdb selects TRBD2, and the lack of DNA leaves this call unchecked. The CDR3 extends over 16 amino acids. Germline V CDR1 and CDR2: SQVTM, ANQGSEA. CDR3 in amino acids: CSVEGPAGGAYNEQFF.

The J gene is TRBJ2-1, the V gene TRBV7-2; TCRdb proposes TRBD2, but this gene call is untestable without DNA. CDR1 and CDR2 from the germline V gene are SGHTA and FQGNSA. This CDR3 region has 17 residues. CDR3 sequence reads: CASSLVVSGGLYNEQFF.

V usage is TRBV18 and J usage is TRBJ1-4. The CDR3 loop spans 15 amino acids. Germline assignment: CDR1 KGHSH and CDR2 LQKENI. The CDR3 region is CASSPRASLFEKLFF. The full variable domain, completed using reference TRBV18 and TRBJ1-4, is NAGVMQNPRHLVRRRGQEARLRCSPMKGHSHVYWYRQLPEEGLKFMVYLQKENIIDESGMPKERFSAEFPKEGPSILRIQQVVRGDSAAYFCASSPRASLFEKLFFGSGTQLSVL.

CDR3 residues: CASSLMGSPLHF. The gene calls are TRBV7-9 and TRBJ1-6. Germline loops: CDR1 SEHNR, CDR2 FQNEAQ (reference sequence). The CDR3 is 12 residues long. The variable domain in full, with the rest retrieved from reference TRBV7-9 and TRBJ1-6, is DTGVSQNPRHKITKRGQNVTFRCDPISEHNRLYWYRQTLGQGPEFLTYFQNEAQLEKSRLLSDRFSAERPKGSFSTLEIQRTEQGDSAMYLCASSLMGSPLHFGNGTRLTVT.

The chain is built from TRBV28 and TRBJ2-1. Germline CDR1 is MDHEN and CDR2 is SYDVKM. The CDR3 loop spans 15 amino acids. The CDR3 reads CASSRLVSSYNEQFF.

Here the CDR3 reads CSAREAGRATANTEAFF. The V call is TRBV20-1, the J call TRBJ1-1; without DNA, the TCRdb call of TRBD1 cannot be checked. CDR3 size: 17 residues. Germline V gene data show CDR1 as DFQATT and CDR2 as SNEGSKA (reference sequence).

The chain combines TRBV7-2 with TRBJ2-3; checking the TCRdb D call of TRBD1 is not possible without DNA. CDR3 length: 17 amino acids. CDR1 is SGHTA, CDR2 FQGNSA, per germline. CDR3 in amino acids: CASSPKPGQGSRDTQYF. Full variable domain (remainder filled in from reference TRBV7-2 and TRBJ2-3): GAGVSQSPSNKVTEKGKDVELRCDPISGHTALYWYRQSLGQGLEFLIYFQGNSAPDKSGLPSDRFSAERTGGSVSTLTIQRTQQEDSAVYLCASSPKPGQGSRDTQYFGPGTRLTVL.

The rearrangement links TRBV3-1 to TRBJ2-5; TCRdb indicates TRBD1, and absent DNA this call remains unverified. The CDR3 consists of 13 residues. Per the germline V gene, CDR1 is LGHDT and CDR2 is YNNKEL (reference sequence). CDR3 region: CASSQGVQKTQYF.

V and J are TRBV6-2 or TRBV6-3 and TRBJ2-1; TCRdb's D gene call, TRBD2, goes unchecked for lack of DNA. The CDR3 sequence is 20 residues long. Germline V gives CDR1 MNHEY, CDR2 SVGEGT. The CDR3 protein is CASSLSSKASAEPSYNEQFF.

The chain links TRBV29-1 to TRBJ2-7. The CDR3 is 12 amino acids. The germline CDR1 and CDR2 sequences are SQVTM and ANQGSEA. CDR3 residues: CSVEGGGYEQYF.

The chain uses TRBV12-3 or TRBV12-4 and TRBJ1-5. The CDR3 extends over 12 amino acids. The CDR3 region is CASSLSGEAQHF.

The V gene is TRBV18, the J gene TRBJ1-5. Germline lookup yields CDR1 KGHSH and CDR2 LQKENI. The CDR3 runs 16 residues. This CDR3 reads CASSPKQEYSNQPQHF.

CDR3 in amino acids: CAISPGVRTYEQYF. This chain connects TRBV10-3 to TRBJ2-7; TCRdb reports TRBD1, a call that lacks DNA to check it against. The CDR3 has 14 residues. Germline V gene lookup returns CDR1 ENHRY and CDR2 SYGVKD.

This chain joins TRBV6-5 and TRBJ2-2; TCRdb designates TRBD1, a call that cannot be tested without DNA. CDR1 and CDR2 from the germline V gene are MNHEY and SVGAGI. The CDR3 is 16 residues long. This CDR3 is CASSYSQGAGTGELFF.

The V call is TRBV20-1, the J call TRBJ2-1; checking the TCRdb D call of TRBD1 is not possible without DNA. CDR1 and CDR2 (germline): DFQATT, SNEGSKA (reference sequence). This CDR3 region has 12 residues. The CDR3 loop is CSVGQGDNEQFF.

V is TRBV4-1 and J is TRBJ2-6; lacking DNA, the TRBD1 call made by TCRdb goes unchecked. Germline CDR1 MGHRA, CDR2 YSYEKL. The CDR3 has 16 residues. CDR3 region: CASSPRGTAGANVLTF.

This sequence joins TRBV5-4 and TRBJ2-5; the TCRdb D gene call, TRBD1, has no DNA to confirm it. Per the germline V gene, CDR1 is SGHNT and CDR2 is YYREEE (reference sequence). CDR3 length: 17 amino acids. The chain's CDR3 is CASSLGSTGVPQETQYF.

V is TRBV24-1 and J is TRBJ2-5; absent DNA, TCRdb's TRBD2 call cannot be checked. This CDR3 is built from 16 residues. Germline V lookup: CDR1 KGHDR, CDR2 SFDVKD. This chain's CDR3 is CATSDGTSRYQETQYF.

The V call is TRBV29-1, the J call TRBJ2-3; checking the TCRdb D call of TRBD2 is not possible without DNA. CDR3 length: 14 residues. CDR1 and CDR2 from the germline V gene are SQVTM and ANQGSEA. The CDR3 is CSVERGLGTDTQYF.

The CDR3 loop is CASSYGSQETQYF. This chain links TRBV12-3 or TRBV12-4 with TRBJ2-5. The CDR3 consists of 13 residues.

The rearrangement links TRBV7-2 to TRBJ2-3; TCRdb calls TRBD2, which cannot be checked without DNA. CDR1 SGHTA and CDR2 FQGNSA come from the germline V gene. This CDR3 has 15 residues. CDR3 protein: CASSLQGARTDTQYF.

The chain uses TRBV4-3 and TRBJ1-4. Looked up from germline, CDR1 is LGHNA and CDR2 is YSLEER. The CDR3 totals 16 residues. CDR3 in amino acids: CASSQEQGPTNEKLFF.

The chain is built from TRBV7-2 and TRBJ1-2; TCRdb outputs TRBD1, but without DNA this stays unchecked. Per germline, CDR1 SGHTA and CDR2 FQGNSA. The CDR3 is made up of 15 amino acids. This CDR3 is CASSPAWGADYGYTF.

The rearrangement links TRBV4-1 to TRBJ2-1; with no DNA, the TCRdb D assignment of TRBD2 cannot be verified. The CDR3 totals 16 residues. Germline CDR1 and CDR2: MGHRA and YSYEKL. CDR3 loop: CASSAGSGRAYNEQFF.

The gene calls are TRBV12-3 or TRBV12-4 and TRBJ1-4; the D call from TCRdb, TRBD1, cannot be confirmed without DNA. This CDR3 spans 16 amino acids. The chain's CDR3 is CASSLGWGQGNEKLFF.

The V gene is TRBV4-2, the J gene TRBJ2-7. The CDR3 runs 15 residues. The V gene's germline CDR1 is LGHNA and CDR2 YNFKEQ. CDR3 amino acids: CASSQELHSSYEQYF.

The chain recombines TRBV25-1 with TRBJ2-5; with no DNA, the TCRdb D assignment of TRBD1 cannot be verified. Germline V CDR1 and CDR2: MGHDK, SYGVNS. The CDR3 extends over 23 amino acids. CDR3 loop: CASSPPGQDHLQTSGLYQETQYF.

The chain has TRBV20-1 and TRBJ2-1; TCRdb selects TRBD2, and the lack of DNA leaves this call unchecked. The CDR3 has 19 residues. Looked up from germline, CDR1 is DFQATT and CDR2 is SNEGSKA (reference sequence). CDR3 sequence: CSASLRLAGPISSYNEQFF.